The 16 T cell receptor beta chains listed next were all sequenced from one sample in a study of blood T cell repertoires in COVID-19. Sequencing used immunoSEQ multiplex PCR; TCRdb keeps in-frame clones, though not all of them. Among around 450,000 clones, 70% to 90% were seen once, and the ten largest hold approximately 2%. Sequencing was performed on PBMCs or T cells enriched from blood (not recorded which). The receptors come from a woman younger than 35 with acute COVID-19.

The genes are TRBV5-1 and TRBJ2-3; D call uncertain. Germline V gene lookup returns CDR1 SGHRS and CDR2 YFSETQ. This CDR3 region has 15 residues. Trimming left V 8 bases short and J 2 bases short, with 18 bases between. The CDR3 DNA follows: TGCGCCAGTAGACTCCGTTCTACATCCACAGATACGCAGTATTTT. This translates into CASRLRSTSTDTQYF.

The rearrangement joins TRBV27 to TRBJ2-3, with D possibly TRBD2 on 6 matching bases. The CDR3 loop spans 15 amino acids. V was cut by 3 bases and J by 2 bases, with 12 bases left in between. The germline V gene has CDR1 MNHEY and CDR2 SMNVEV (reference sequence). The CDR3 nucleotides read TGTGCCAGCAGTTTGGGGGGATTTTACACAGATACGCAGTATTTT. It specifies CASSLGGFYTDTQYF.

V gene TRBV9 combines with J gene TRBJ2-2; D may be TRBD1 (6 bases). The CDR3 consists of 17 residues. Germline V gene lookup returns CDR1 SGDLS and CDR2 YYNGEE. Trimming took 3 bases from V and 0 from J, leaving 15 bases between them. Here the CDR3 DNA reads TGTGCCAGCAGCGAGAACCTGGACAGACCGAACACCGGGGAGCTGTTTTTT. Its protein product is CASSENLDRPNTGELFF.

This clone has a single count. This chain joins TRBV19 and TRBJ2-1; 7 nucleotides align to TRBD1. Germline V CDR1 and CDR2: LNHDA, SQIVND (reference sequence). This CDR3 is built from 13 residues. V trimming: 4 bases; J trimming: 9 bases; junction bases outside the gene matches: 6. The CDR3, as DNA: TGTGCCAGTAGTAGCTCGACAGGGTCTGAGCAGTTCTTC. Amino acid sequence: CASSSSTGSEQFF.

This clone was detected a few times. The V call is TRBV4-2, the J call TRBJ1-2; the match to TRBD1 covers 9 bases. CDR3 length: 15 amino acids. Per the germline V gene, CDR1 is LGHNA and CDR2 is YNFKEQ. V lost 3 bases and J lost 12; bases outside the gene matches: 14. The CDR3 sequence: CASSHDPGQGVLHTF. CDR3 in DNA: TGTGCCAGCAGCCATGACCCGGGACAGGGAGTTCTCCACACCTTC.

The sample holds one count of this clone. The rearrangement uses TRBV9 and TRBJ1-4; tentative D call: TRBD1 (6 bases). Per the germline V gene, CDR1 is SGDLS and CDR2 is YYNGEE. CDR3 length: 15 amino acids. V was clipped by 2 bases and J by 7 bases, with 15 bases between them. The CDR3 nucleotides read TGTGCCAGCAGCGTTGAGCAGGGGTTTGGTGAAAAACTGTTTTTT. Residues: CASSVEQGFGEKLFF. The full variable domain, with the rest looked up from reference TRBV9 and TRBJ1-4, is DSGVTQTPKHLITATGQRVTLRCSPRSGDLSVYWYQQSLDQGLQFLIQYYNGEERAKGNILERFSAQQFPDLHSELNLSSLELGDSALYFCASSVEQGFGEKLFFGSGTQLSVL.

Note on this clone: The same CDR3 can be traced to other DNA sequences in this sample. J is TRBJ1-2 and V is TRBV29-1, with D unclear. Trimming removed 4 bases at V and 0 bases at J, with 3 bases between. The CDR3 length is 11 residues. CDR1 SQVTM and CDR2 ANQGSEA come from the germline V gene. The chain's CDR3 is CSVAANYGYTF. The DNA of the CDR3 is TGCAGCGTTGCGGCTAACTATGGCTACACCTTC.

The chain links TRBV5-1 to TRBJ2-7; 8 bases agree with TRBD2. V gave up 4 bases and J gave up 5 bases; unmatched junction bases: 8. Germline loops: CDR1 SGHRS, CDR2 YFSETQ. The CDR3 spans 14 residues. This chain's CDR3 is CASSGAGGAHEQYF. Written as DNA, the CDR3 is TGCGCCAGCAGCGGGGCCGGGGGGGCGCACGAGCAGTACTTC.

The J gene is TRBJ2-5, the V gene TRBV2; tentatively, D is TRBD1 (5 bases). Per the germline V gene, CDR1 is SNHLY and CDR2 is FYNNEI. This CDR3 is 13 amino acids long. Deletions cut 4 bases from V and 5 bases from J, with 11 bases between. CDR3 DNA sequence: TGTGCCAGCAGTGCTGAGCAGGGCGAGACCCAGTACTTC. It specifies CASSAEQGETQYF.

The CDR3 sequence is CASSPGRGTEAFF. The CDR3 nucleotides are TGTGCCAGCAGCCCAGGGAGGGGCACTGAAGCTTTCTTT. The genes are TRBV6-5 and TRBJ1-1; the D gene is possibly TRBD1 (5 bases). V lost 6 bases, J lost 4 bases, and 12 bases lay in between. The germline gives CDR1 MNHEY, CDR2 SVGAGI. This CDR3 has 13 residues.

The sample holds one count of this clone. This chain links TRBV7-9 with TRBJ2-3; D ambiguous. This CDR3 is 13 amino acids long. V was trimmed by 3 bases and J by 2 bases, leaving 6 bases between them. From germline, CDR1 is SEHNR and CDR2 FQNEAQ (reference sequence). CDR3 nucleotide sequence: TGTGCCAGCAGCTTCAAAAACACAGATACGCAGTATTTT. This sequence encodes CASSFKNTDTQYF.

The chain employs TRBV5-5 and TRBJ2-3, with TRBD2 as a possible D gene (6 bases). Trimming left V 3 bases short and J 4 bases short, with 15 bases between. CDR3 size: 15 residues. From germline, CDR1 is SGHKS and CDR2 YYEKEE (reference sequence). This chain's CDR3 is CASSYSTGEADTQYF. The CDR3 nucleotides read TGTGCCAGCAGCTATTCGACGGGGGAAGCAGATACGCAGTATTTT.

This chain links TRBV29-1 with TRBJ2-3; tentatively, D is TRBD2 (7 bases). The CDR3 runs to 14 residues. The V and J ends lost 8 bases and 5 bases respectively, with 20 bases between them. CDR1 and CDR2 from the germline V gene are SQVTM and ANQGSEA. The CDR3 here is CSLGGGGHGDTQYF. CDR3 DNA sequence: TGCAGCCTCGGAGGGGGAGGGCACGGAGATACGCAGTATTTT.

V usage is TRBV27 and J usage is TRBJ2-7, with 8 bases that match TRBD2. Losses at the gene ends were 4 bases for V and 7 bases for J; bases not matched to a gene: 6. The CDR3 loop spans 13 amino acids. CDR1 MNHEY and CDR2 SMNVEV come from the germline V gene (reference sequence). The DNA of the CDR3 is TGTGCCAGCAGTTCCTCGGGACTAGGGGAGCAGTACTTC. This encodes CASSSSGLGEQYF.

The CDR3 DNA follows: TGTGCCAGCAGCTTGCAACTAGCGGAATACAATGAGCAGTTCTTC. Residues: CASSLQLAEYNEQFF. The genes are TRBV5-5 and TRBJ2-1; 8 positions match TRBD2. Germline CDR1 and CDR2: SGHKS and YYEKEE (reference sequence). J lost 4 bases, V lost 1 base, and 4 bases had no gene match. The CDR3 extends over 15 amino acids. The complete variable domain, with remaining parts taken from reference TRBV5-5 and TRBJ2-1, reads DAGVTQSPTHLIKTRGQQVTLRCSPISGHKSVSWYQQVLGQGPQFIFQYYEKEERGRGNFPDRFSARQFPNYSSELNVNALLLGDSALYLCASSLQLAEYNEQFFGPGTRLTVL.

V gene TRBV3-1 (or the pseudogene TRBV3-2) combines with J gene TRBJ2-7; tentatively, D is TRBD1 (5 bases). V was clipped by 3 bases and J by 3 bases, with 21 bases between them. Looked up from germline, CDR1 is LGHDT and CDR2 is YNNKEL (reference sequence). This CDR3 is 17 amino acids long. The CDR3 sequence is CASSHPYPEGEGYEQYF. CDR3 nucleotide sequence: TGTGCCAGCAGCCATCCTTATCCGGAAGGGGAAGGCTACGAGCAGTACTTC.